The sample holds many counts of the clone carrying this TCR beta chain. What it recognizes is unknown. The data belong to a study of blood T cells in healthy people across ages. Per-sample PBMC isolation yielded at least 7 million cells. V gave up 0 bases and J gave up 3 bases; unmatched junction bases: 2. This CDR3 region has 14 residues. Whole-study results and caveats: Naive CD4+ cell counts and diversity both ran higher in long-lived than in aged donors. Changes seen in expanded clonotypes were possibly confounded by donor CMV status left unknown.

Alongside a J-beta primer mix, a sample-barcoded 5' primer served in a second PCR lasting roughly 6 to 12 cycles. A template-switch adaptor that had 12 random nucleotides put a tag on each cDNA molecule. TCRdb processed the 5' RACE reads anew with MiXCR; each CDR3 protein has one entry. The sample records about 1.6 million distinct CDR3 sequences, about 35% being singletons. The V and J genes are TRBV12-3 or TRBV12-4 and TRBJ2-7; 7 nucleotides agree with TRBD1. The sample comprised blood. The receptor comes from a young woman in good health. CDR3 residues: CASSLATGYYEQYF. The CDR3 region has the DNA TGTGCCAGCAGTTTAGCGACAGGGTACTACGAGCAGTACTTC.